The 21 T cell receptor beta chains given below trace back to one sample, sequenced in a study of T cell responses to AZD1222 COVID-19 vaccine. Method: immunoSEQ multiplex PCR; TCRdb's copy keeps in-frame clones and lacks some. The sample yields under 150,000 clones, roughly 88% seen once. The sequenced sample was peripheral blood, obtained 28 days after the second AZD1222 dose. The receptors come from an adult who received the AZD1222 COVID-19 vaccine.

V is TRBV6-5 and J is TRBJ2-3, with 9 bases identical to TRBD2. The CDR3 runs 14 residues. V gave up 8 bases and J gave up 6 bases; unmatched junction bases: 9. From germline, CDR1 is MNHEY and CDR2 SVGAGI. Written as DNA, the CDR3 is TGTGCCAGCTGGGGACTAGCCCGTTTTGATACGCAGTATTTT. Translating it yields CASWGLARFDTQYF.

The CDR3 sequence: CASSHALQGTDTQYF. CDR3 DNA sequence: TGTGCCAGCAGCCACGCCCTGCAGGGGACAGATACGCAGTATTTT. This sequence joins TRBV5-4 and TRBJ2-3, with a tentative D call TRBD1 (6 bases). Germline V gene lookup returns CDR1 SGHNT and CDR2 YYREEE (reference sequence). V gave up 4 bases and J gave up 3 bases, with 15 bases separating them. This CDR3 is 15 amino acids long.

This chain joins TRBV6-5 and TRBJ1-3, with no clear D. Trimming cost V 0 bases and J 2 bases, with 8 bases left between them. Looked up from germline, CDR1 is MNHEY and CDR2 is SVGAGI. This CDR3 spans 15 amino acids. CDR3 DNA: TGTGCCAGCAGTTACTCGAGTGACACTGGAAACACCATATATTTT. Amino acid sequence: CASSYSSDTGNTIYF.

This sequence joins TRBV27 and TRBJ2-3; no clear D. The CDR3 extends over 14 amino acids. The germline CDR1 and CDR2 sequences are MNHEY and SMNVEV (reference sequence). V was clipped by 4 bases and J by 1 base, with 9 bases between them. The CDR3 reads CASSWISGTDTQYF. For the CDR3, the DNA is TGTGCCAGCAGTTGGATCAGTGGCACAGATACGCAGTATTTT.

This rearrangement joins TRBV5-1 to TRBJ2-2, with a possible D match to TRBD1 (7 bases). Per the germline V gene, CDR1 is SGHRS and CDR2 is YFSETQ. Deletions cut 2 bases from V and 4 bases from J, with 18 bases between. The CDR3 has 17 residues. CDR3 loop: CASSLRGRGSGTGELFF. As DNA, the CDR3 is TGCGCCAGCAGCTTAAGGGGGCGAGGTAGCGGCACCGGGGAGCTGTTTTTT.

V is TRBV10-3 and J is TRBJ2-3, with D perhaps TRBD1 (6 bases). Germline V gene lookup returns CDR1 ENHRY and CDR2 SYGVKD. This CDR3 comprises 14 residues. Deletions cut 7 bases from V and 4 bases from J, with 15 bases between. This chain's CDR3 is CAINSGVPPDTQYF. The CDR3 DNA reads as TGTGCCATCAATTCAGGGGTCCCACCAGATACGCAGTATTTT.

CDR3 in amino acids: CATSMMGPGQPQHF. In DNA, the CDR3 is TGTGCCACCAGCATGATGGGGCCCGGTCAGCCCCAGCATTTT. The gene calls are TRBV15 and TRBJ1-5; a weak D match, TRBD1 (5 bases). Trimming removed 4 bases from V and 6 bases from J, with 13 bases in between. The germline gives CDR1 LNHNV, CDR2 YYDKDF (reference sequence). The length of the CDR3 is 14 residues.

The chain joins TRBV28 to TRBJ2-5; D perhaps matches TRBD2 (5 bases). The V end lost 5 bases, the J end lost 7 bases, and 17 bases lay between the germline ends. This CDR3 spans 14 amino acids. Germline V lookup: CDR1 MDHEN, CDR2 SYDVKM. In DNA, the CDR3 is TGTGCCAGCAGTCCCCATAGCTCCCGGGGGACCCAGTACTTC. Residues: CASSPHSSRGTQYF.

The V gene is TRBV11-1, the J gene TRBJ1-1; 7 bases align to TRBD1. Germline V gives CDR1 SGHAT, CDR2 FQDESV (reference sequence). Germline trimming cut 5 bases from V and 2 bases from J; bases unmatched to any gene: 5. The CDR3 spans 14 residues. The chain's CDR3 is CASSPRQGNTEAFF. Here the CDR3 DNA reads TGTGCCAGCAGCCCTAGACAGGGAAACACTGAAGCTTTCTTT. Drawing the rest from reference TRBV11-1 and TRBJ1-1, the complete variable domain is EAEVAQSPRYKITEKSQAVAFWCDPISGHATLYWYRQILGQGPELLVQFQDESVVDDSQLPKDRFSAERLKGVDSTLKIQPAELGDSAMYLCASSPRQGNTEAFFGQGTRLTVV.

V usage is TRBV14 and J usage is TRBJ2-2; D gene unclear. The germline CDR1 and CDR2 sequences are SGHDN and FVKESK. The CDR3 spans 13 residues. Trimming cost V 6 bases and J 5 bases, with 10 bases left between them. The CDR3 loop is CASRGSGTGELFF. The CDR3 region has the DNA TGTGCCAGCAGAGGGTCCGGAACCGGGGAGCTGTTTTTT.

The chain couples TRBV4-1 to TRBJ1-5, with D unclear. CDR1 MGHRA and CDR2 YSYEKL come from the germline V gene. The CDR3 is made up of 13 amino acids. Trimming took 0 bases from V and 11 from J, leaving 11 bases between them. CDR3 sequence (DNA): TGCGCCAGCAGCCAAGAGCACCTCCGGTCCCAGCATTTT. It codes for CASSQEHLRSQHF.

This clone was detected once. The chain recombines TRBV19 with TRBJ1-3; no reliable D call. Germline V gene data show CDR1 as LNHDA and CDR2 as SQIVND (reference sequence). Trimming pared 3 bases from V and 0 bases from J, leaving 6 bases between. The CDR3 extends over 14 amino acids. CDR3 loop: CASSISNSGNTIYF. Here the CDR3 DNA reads TGTGCCAGTAGTATTTCCAACTCTGGAAACACCATATATTTT. The complete variable domain, with remaining parts taken from reference TRBV19 and TRBJ1-3, reads DGGITQSPKYLFRKEGQNVTLSCEQNLNHDAMYWYRQDPGQGLRLIYYSQIVNDFQKGDIAEGYSVSREKKESFPLTVTSAQKNPTAFYLCASSISNSGNTIYFGEGSWLTVV.

This clone was recorded only once. The rearrangement uses TRBV19 and TRBJ2-2; D tentatively fits TRBD1 or TRBD2 (6 bases each). CDR1 and CDR2 (germline): LNHDA, SQIVND (reference sequence). The CDR3 is made up of 16 amino acids. With 4 bases removed from V and 4 bases from J, the gap between germline ends came to 16 bases. In DNA form, the CDR3 reads TGTGCCAGTAGTAACCAGGGGACTTTGGTCACCGGGGAGCTGTTTTTT. It encodes CASSNQGTLVTGELFF.

The chain is built from TRBV6-5 and TRBJ2-1; D is undetermined. This CDR3 is built from 14 residues. The V gene lost 8 bases and the J gene lost 0 bases, with 11 bases spanning the gap. Germline lookup yields CDR1 MNHEY and CDR2 SVGAGI. The CDR3 DNA reads TGTGCCAGCCGGCAGTTGGCCTCCTACAATGAGCAGTTCTTC. It translates to CASRQLASYNEQFF.

The chain couples TRBV5-1 to TRBJ1-4; 8 bases are a match to TRBD1. The germline V gene encodes CDR1 SGHRS and CDR2 YFSETQ. The CDR3 totals 17 residues. The V gene end was trimmed by 4 bases and the J gene end by 3 bases; junction bases not matched to a gene: 11. This CDR3 is CASSSSPRTGSNEKLFF. The CDR3 DNA reads as TGCGCCAGCAGCAGTTCCCCCCGGACAGGGTCTAATGAAAAACTGTTTTTT.

This rearrangement joins TRBV6-6 to TRBJ1-1; 7 nucleotides agree with TRBD1. V gave up 6 bases and J gave up 2 bases; unmatched junction bases: 9. There are 15 residues in the CDR3. Per the germline V gene, CDR1 is MNHNY and CDR2 is SVGAGI (reference sequence). The CDR3 sequence is CASRPRDRGNTEAFF. CDR3 DNA sequence: TGTGCCAGCAGACCCCGGGACAGAGGAAACACTGAAGCTTTCTTT.

This clone showed up just a few times. The V gene is TRBV6-5, the J gene TRBJ1-1; the D gene is possibly TRBD1 (5 bases). The CDR3 totals 15 residues. In germline, CDR1 is MNHEY, CDR2 SVGAGI. The ends were cut back, 6 bases at V and 0 bases at J, with 14 bases in the middle. The CDR3 coding sequence is TGTGCCAGCAGGGCGGGACCCCTCATGAACACTGAAGCTTTCTTT. Protein: CASRAGPLMNTEAFF.

This sequence joins TRBV27 and TRBJ2-5, with D unresolved. Germline CDR1 reads MNHEY; CDR2 reads SMNVEV (reference sequence). There are 15 residues in the CDR3. V dropped 2 bases and J dropped 0 bases, with 10 bases sitting between them. The CDR3 nucleotides are TGTGCCAGCAGTTTAAAGTCATACCACCAAGAGACCCAGTACTTC. Translation: CASSLKSYHQETQYF.

This chain uses TRBV29-1 with TRBJ2-1, with unresolved D. The CDR3 is made up of 10 amino acids. V lost 7 bases to trimming and J lost 8 bases, with 9 bases between them. Germline assignment: CDR1 SQVTM and CDR2 ANQGSEA. CDR3 sequence reads: CSASFDEQFF. The CDR3 nucleotides read TGCAGCGCCTCATTCGATGAGCAGTTCTTC.

The chain is built from TRBV11-3 and TRBJ1-1; D gene uncertain. Trimming cost V 4 bases and J 3 bases, with 9 bases left between them. The germline V gene encodes CDR1 SGHNT and CDR2 YENEEA. The CDR3 sequence is 13 residues long. In DNA, the CDR3 is TGTGCCAGCAGCTCTCGAGCGGACACTGAAGCTTTCTTT. Translation gives CASSSRADTEAFF. The full variable domain, completed using reference TRBV11-3 and TRBJ1-1, is EAGVVQSPRYKIIEKKQPVAFWCNPISGHNTLYWYLQNLGQGPELLIRYENEEAVDDSQLPKDRFSAERLKGVDSTLKIQPAELGDSAVYLCASSSRADTEAFFGQGTRLTVV.

The chain is built from TRBV28 and TRBJ1-1, with 8 nucleotides matching TRBD1. V lost 6 bases to trimming and J lost 5 bases; unmatched junction nucleotides: 8. This CDR3 has 14 residues. The germline V gene has CDR1 MDHEN and CDR2 SYDVKM. For the CDR3, the DNA is TGTGCCAGCAGGACCGGGACAGGAGTTACTGAAGCTTTCTTT. Translated: CASRTGTGVTEAFF.